The 27 T cell receptor beta chains below were found in one sample sequenced in a study of shared clonotypes between healthy human individuals. Measured with immunoSEQ multiplex PCR; TCRdb has only the in-frame clones, and not every one. The sample has roughly 1,600,000 clones, approximately 98.5% seen once. The material sequenced was naive CD4+ T cells sorted from blood. Subset of the sample: CD45RA+ positively selected. Every receptor here comes from a man aged 25-40 years in good health.

This clone was seen a single time. The chain recombines TRBV7-9 with TRBJ2-6; D possibly corresponds to TRBD1 (6 bases). The CDR3 totals 18 residues. Germline loops: CDR1 SEHNR, CDR2 FQNEAQ (reference sequence). V was shortened by 1 base and J by 0 bases, with 13 bases between the two germline ends. As DNA, the CDR3 is TGTGCCAGCAGCTTAGGGGCAGGGGATTCCTCTGGGGCCAACGTCCTGACTTTC. It specifies CASSLGAGDSSGANVLTF.

The genes are TRBV6-1 and TRBJ1-1; D call uncertain. The CDR3 loop spans 13 amino acids. Between the trimmed V and J ends, which lost 8 bases and 5 bases, there was a span of 15 bases. Germline values: CDR1 MNHNS, CDR2 SASEGT. CDR3 coding DNA: TGTGCCAGCCAAATAGGGCGTTGGACTGAAGCTTTCTTT. As protein: CASQIGRWTEAFF.

This rearrangement joins TRBV5-4 to TRBJ2-4; D might be TRBD2 (6 bases). The ends were cut back, 4 bases at V and 7 bases at J, with 18 bases in the middle. CDR3 length: 15 amino acids. Germline-derived CDR1 and CDR2 are SGHNT and YYREEE (reference sequence). CDR3: CASSGGTENNNIQYF. DNA for the CDR3: TGTGCCAGCAGCGGGGGGACGGAGAATAATAACATTCAGTACTTC.

The V call is TRBV4-3, the J call TRBJ1-2; D uncertain. The germline V gene has CDR1 LGHNA and CDR2 YSLEER. CDR3 length: 13 amino acids. The V gene lost 0 bases and the J gene lost 2 bases, with 4 bases spanning the gap. In nucleotides, the CDR3 is TGCGCCAGCAGCCAAGATCAGAACTATGGCTACACCTTC. Residues: CASSQDQNYGYTF.

V and J are TRBV25-1 and TRBJ2-1; TRBD2 matches 8 bases. With V trimmed by 5 bases and J by 5 bases, 8 bases remained unmatched. The germline gives CDR1 MGHDK, CDR2 SYGVNS. CDR3 size: 15 residues. The DNA for the CDR3 is TGTGCCAGCAGTCCCCAGCGGGAGCAGAACAATGAGCAGTTCTTC. This codes for CASSPQREQNNEQFF.

This rearrangement joins TRBV9 to TRBJ2-3; the match to TRBD2 covers 9 bases. Germline V gene data show CDR1 as SGDLS and CDR2 as YYNGEE. CDR3 size: 14 residues. Trimming cost V 2 bases and J 8 bases; bases outside gene matches: 6. CDR3: CASSVSREGSTQYF. CDR3 nucleotide sequence: TGTGCCAGCAGCGTCTCGCGGGAGGGAAGTACGCAGTATTTT.

This chain connects TRBV11-2 to TRBJ1-4; 7 bases agree with TRBD1. This CDR3 region has 15 residues. Germline CDR1 is SGHAT and CDR2 is FQNNGV. The junction had 13 bases not matched to a gene; V was cut back by 6 bases and J by 9 bases. DNA for the CDR3: TGTGCCAGCAGGGACAACAGGGGCCGTGAGCAAAAACTGTTTTTT. Its translation is CASRDNRGREQKLFF.

The rearrangement links TRBV30 to TRBJ2-1; D possibly corresponds to TRBD1 (5 bases). CDR1 and CDR2 (germline): GTSNPN, SVGIG (reference sequence). There are 13 residues in the CDR3. Trimming removed 0 bases at V and 8 bases at J, with 11 bases between. Here the CDR3 reads CAWSVQGAHEQFF. In DNA, the CDR3 is TGTGCCTGGAGTGTACAAGGGGCCCATGAGCAGTTCTTC.

As concerns this clone: This specimen includes other DNA sequences encoding the same CDR3. Written as DNA, the CDR3 is TGTGCCAGCAGTTTATCCTACAGGAACACTGAAGCTTTCTTT. Amino acids: CASSLSYRNTEAFF. V and J are TRBV27 and TRBJ1-1; the D is unclear. Germline assignment: CDR1 MNHEY and CDR2 SMNVEV (reference sequence). The V end lost 0 bases, the J end lost 1 base, and 6 bases lay between the germline ends. The CDR3 is 14 residues long.

V and J are TRBV7-9 and TRBJ2-1; no reliable D call. This CDR3 comprises 12 residues. Germline assignment: CDR1 SEHNR and CDR2 FQNEAQ (reference sequence). The V end lost 1 base, the J end lost 7 bases, and 5 bases lay between the germline ends. The CDR3 is CASSLVENEQFF. The CDR3 DNA reads as TGTGCCAGCAGCTTAGTTGAAAATGAGCAGTTCTTC.

V is TRBV7-2 and J is TRBJ2-2, with TRBD2 identical over 11 bases. The germline CDR1 and CDR2 sequences are SGHTA and FQGNSA. The junction had 10 bases not matched to a gene; V was cut back by 5 bases and J by 5 bases. The CDR3 contains 17 residues. CDR3 protein: CASSDRLAGSGTGELFF. The CDR3 region has the DNA TGTGCCAGCAGCGATAGACTAGCGGGAAGCGGGACCGGGGAGCTGTTTTTT.

For this clone: This CDR3 is also generated by other DNA sequences in the sample. Here the CDR3 DNA reads TGTGCCAGCAGCGTAAGACCCTACAATGAGCAGTTCTTC. Protein sequence: CASSVRPYNEQFF. This chain links TRBV9 with TRBJ2-1; D unclear. Germline V gene data show CDR1 as SGDLS and CDR2 as YYNGEE. The CDR3 is 13 residues long. Trimming took 1 base from V and 2 from J, leaving 4 bases between them.

The V gene is TRBV5-1, the J gene TRBJ1-1; TRBD1 is a possible D gene (6 bases). The V gene's germline CDR1 is SGHRS and CDR2 YFSETQ. The V gene lost 0 bases and the J gene lost 6 bases, with 18 bases spanning the gap. The CDR3 loop spans 16 amino acids. CDR3 DNA: TGCGCCAGCAGCTTGGCACGGGACACATCAGGCGCTGAAGCTTTCTTT. This gives the protein CASSLARDTSGAEAFF.

V usage is TRBV5-1 and J usage is TRBJ1-1; D gene unclear. Trimming cost V 0 bases and J 1 base, with 13 bases left between them. Germline V CDR1 and CDR2: SGHRS, YFSETQ. The CDR3 has 16 residues. The CDR3 is CASSLEGFGGNTEAFF. The CDR3 nucleotides are TGCGCCAGCAGCTTGGAGGGTTTCGGAGGGAACACTGAAGCTTTCTTT.

V usage is TRBV25-1 and J usage is TRBJ1-1; TRBD1 matches at 9 bases. The V gene end was trimmed by 3 bases and the J gene end by 3 bases; junction bases not matched to a gene: 5. This CDR3 region has 15 residues. CDR1 is MGHDK and CDR2 is SYGVNS in the germline V gene. This CDR3 reads CASSDGTGRDTEAFF. Here the CDR3 DNA reads TGTGCCAGCAGTGATGGGACAGGGAGGGACACTGAAGCTTTCTTT.

V and J are TRBV11-2 and TRBJ2-7, with D tentatively TRBD1 (5 bases). V dropped 5 bases and J dropped 4 bases, with 12 bases sitting between them. Germline loops: CDR1 SGHAT, CDR2 FQNNGV. CDR3 length equals 13 residues. The CDR3 bases are TGTGCCAGCAGCCGTCTGACAGAGTACGAGCAGTACTTC. Translated: CASSRLTEYEQYF.

J is TRBJ2-5 and V is TRBV5-5; D is possibly TRBD2 (5 bases). CDR3 size: 14 residues. V lost 0 bases to trimming and J lost 4 bases, with 10 bases between them. Germline assignment: CDR1 SGHKS and CDR2 YYEKEE (reference sequence). The CDR3 region is CASSLGGLIETQYF. The CDR3 DNA reads as TGTGCCAGCAGCTTGGGTGGACTTATAGAGACCCAGTACTTC.

This clone was observed a single time. The V call is TRBV5-5, the J call TRBJ2-4, with TRBD2 identical over 7 bases. The J segment lost 7 bases and the V segment lost 4 bases, leaving 8 bases of the junction unmatched. The CDR3 totals 14 residues. Germline CDR1 and CDR2: SGHKS and YYEKEE (reference sequence). The CDR3 here is CASSRPTAGNIQYF. The CDR3 bases are TGTGCCAGCAGCCGACCGACAGCGGGGAACATTCAGTACTTC. Drawing the rest from reference TRBV5-5 and TRBJ2-4, the complete variable domain is DAGVTQSPTHLIKTRGQQVTLRCSPISGHKSVSWYQQVLGQGPQFIFQYYEKEERGRGNFPDRFSARQFPNYSSELNVNALLLGDSALYLCASSRPTAGNIQYFGAGTRLSVL.

This chain uses TRBV5-1 with TRBJ2-2; 7 positions match TRBD2. J gave up 6 bases and V 2 bases, and 7 bases lay outside the gene matches. The CDR3 spans 15 residues. Germline V gene sequence: CDR1 SGHRS, CDR2 YFSETQ. The CDR3 is CASSFWRESPGELFF. The CDR3 DNA reads TGCGCCAGCAGCTTCTGGCGGGAGTCCCCCGGGGAGCTGTTTTTT.

The CDR3 coding sequence is TGTGCCAGCAGGACACCGAGCTCCTACAATGAGCAGTTCTTC. Its translation: CASRTPSSYNEQFF. This chain links TRBV21-1 with TRBJ2-1; TRBD1 was called by the table and not checked on the DNA. TRBV21-1 is labeled a pseudogene. The CDR3 length is 14 residues.

The genes are TRBV19 and TRBJ2-7; D unclear. CDR1 is LNHDA and CDR2 is SQIVND in the germline V gene (reference sequence). The CDR3 sequence is 14 residues long. Deletions cut 6 bases from V and 0 bases from J, with 12 bases between. The CDR3 loop reads CASRESASSYEQYF. In DNA form, the CDR3 reads TGTGCCAGTAGGGAGTCAGCGAGCTCCTACGAGCAGTACTTC.

The chain uses TRBV7-2 and TRBJ2-1; perhaps D is TRBD1 or TRBD2 (5 bases each). The CDR3 is 16 residues long. In germline, CDR1 is SGHTA, CDR2 FQGNSA. V was clipped by 1 base and J by 1 base, with 11 bases between them. The CDR3 loop reads CASSLGGINSYNEQFF. The CDR3 region has the DNA TGTGCCAGCAGCTTAGGGGGGATCAATTCCTACAATGAGCAGTTCTTC.

This clone was detected once. This chain joins TRBV19 and TRBJ1-5, with 7 bases fitting TRBD1. The CDR3 runs 16 residues. The germline gives CDR1 LNHDA, CDR2 SQIVND (reference sequence). The V and J ends lost 1 base and 0 bases, in that order; junction bases with no gene match: 3. The CDR3: CASSIGTGVSNQPQHF. CDR3 in DNA: TGTGCCAGTAGTATAGGGACAGGCGTTAGCAATCAGCCCCAGCATTTT.

The chain has TRBV5-1 and TRBJ1-1; a weak D match, TRBD1 (5 bases). CDR3 length equals 21 residues. Between the trimmed V and J ends, which lost 4 bases and 3 bases, there was a span of 34 bases. Germline values: CDR1 SGHRS, CDR2 YFSETQ. The CDR3 spells CASSPLPSWKGHGLSDTEAFF. As DNA, the CDR3 is TGCGCCAGCAGCCCCCTCCCATCGTGGAAAGGACACGGGCTGTCGGACACTGAAGCTTTCTTT.

J is TRBJ2-1 and V is TRBV27, with TRBD2 matching over 12 bases. The CDR3 spans 14 residues. Unmatched junction bases numbered 9, after V lost 5 bases and J lost 13 bases. The germline V gene encodes CDR1 MNHEY and CDR2 SMNVEV (reference sequence). The DNA of the CDR3 is TGTGCCAGCAGTGTGACTAGCGGGAGCCCGTATCAGTTCTTC. It yields the protein CASSVTSGSPYQFF.

The V gene is TRBV5-6, the J gene TRBJ2-1; D call uncertain. V lost 5 bases to trimming and J lost 0 bases, with 9 bases between them. Per germline, CDR1 SGHDT and CDR2 YYEEEE. There are 14 residues in the CDR3. The CDR3 bases are TGTGCCAGCAGAGGGCGGAGCTCCTACAATGAGCAGTTCTTC. It specifies CASRGRSSYNEQFF.

This rearrangement joins TRBV6-5 to TRBJ2-3, with D possibly TRBD1 on 5 matching bases. Germline lookup yields CDR1 MNHEY and CDR2 SVGAGI. V gave up 1 base and J gave up 2 bases, with 10 bases separating them. The CDR3 loop spans 15 amino acids. The CDR3: CASSYWGGPTDTQYF. CDR3 DNA: TGTGCCAGCAGTTACTGGGGCGGTCCCACAGATACGCAGTATTTT.